The 2 T cell receptor beta chains below were found in one sample sequenced in a study of cytomegalovirus exposure and HLA in healthy donors. 60 Vbeta and 13 Jbeta primers were used in PCR. Generated by immunoSEQ multiplex PCR, the TCRdb table keeps only in-frame clones and is missing some. Among tens of thousands of clones listed, over 60% were seen once. The specimen was PBMCs. These receptors all stem from a man in his fifties in good health and CMV-seropositive.

This chain joins TRBV7-6 and TRBJ1-5, with D perhaps matching TRBD1 (6 bases). The CDR3 contains 15 residues. The germline V and J ends were trimmed by 2 bases and 2 bases, with 10 bases remaining between them. Germline CDR1 reads SGHVS; CDR2 reads FNYEAQ. CDR3 nucleotides: TGTGCCAGCAGCTTACTCAAGGGGGGCAATCAGCCCCAGCATTTT. It is translated as CASSLLKGGNQPQHF.

The rearrangement uses TRBV27 and TRBJ1-2; no reliable D call. Germline loops: CDR1 MNHEY, CDR2 SMNVEV (reference sequence). V was pared by 5 bases and J by 3 bases, with 10 bases between. This CDR3 is built from 13 residues. The DNA for the CDR3 is TGTGCCAGCAGTGGGCTCGGATACTATGGCTACACCTTC. This codes for CASSGLGYYGYTF.